These 21 T cell receptor beta chains were sequenced from one sample in a study of T cells in Graves' hyperthyroidism and ophthalmopathy. TCR beta CDR3 region amplification was performed from RNA transcripts. RT-PCR in the first round (using the HTBI primer set) targeted the TCR CDR3. From the multiplex PCR reads, TCRdb called clonotypes with MiXCR, one entry per CDR3 protein. In the table there are fewer than 800,000 distinct CDR3 sequences, around 15% of which are singletons. The sample consisted of blood. All receptors derive from a man younger than 30 with Graves' hyperthyroidism.

This clonotype has a count of ten or more. The chain links TRBV28 to TRBJ1-1, with D uncertain. In germline, CDR1 is MDHEN, CDR2 SYDVKM. The CDR3 length is 10 residues. The V gene lost 11 bases and the J gene lost 5 bases, with 9 bases spanning the gap. CDR3 loop: CASGETEAFF. The CDR3 DNA reads as TGTGCCTCCGGCGAAACTGAAGCTTTCTTT.

This clonotype was picked up a small number of times. DNA of the CDR3: TGTGCCAGCACAGGGGGCGCCGATTCACCCCTCCACTTT. Its translation: CASTGGADSPLHF. This chain links TRBV2 with TRBJ1-6; 8 nucleotides match TRBD1. This CDR3 spans 13 amino acids. V shed 7 bases, J shed 8 bases, and the junction held 4 bases outside the gene matches. Germline CDR1 is SNHLY and CDR2 is FYNNEI.

This clonotype was detected only once. Just one base apart from a much larger clone, this may be a read error. The chain combines TRBV6-1 with TRBJ2-3; D is perhaps TRBD2 (6 bases). This CDR3 comprises 16 residues. CDR1 MNHNS and CDR2 SASEGT come from the germline V gene. CDR3 region: CASNEILAKGTDTQYF. The CDR3 DNA reads TGTGCCAGCAATGAAATCCTAGCGAAAGGCACAGATACGCAGTATTTT.

In its sample, this clonotype was seen a few times. This chain links TRBV20-1 with TRBJ2-3, with 16 bases matching TRBD2. This CDR3 has 15 amino acids. Germline V gene lookup returns CDR1 DFQATT and CDR2 SNEGSKA (reference sequence). The J segment lost 8 bases and the V segment lost 0 bases, leaving 2 bases of the junction unmatched. As DNA, the CDR3 is TGCAGTGCTAGAGAAGGGACTAGCGGGAGGGGTACGCAGTATTTT. Translation: CSAREGTSGRGTQYF.

With respect to this clonotype: A much larger clone is a single base away; this may be a read error. This chain joins TRBV6-5 and TRBJ2-7; 9 bases agree with TRBD1. Per the germline V gene, CDR1 is MNHEY and CDR2 is SVGAGI. V shed 2 bases, J shed 6 bases, and the junction held 5 bases outside the gene matches. The CDR3 length is 14 residues. CDR3 sequence: CASSYGTGRGEQYF. In DNA, the CDR3 is TGTGCCAGCAGTTACGGGACAGGGAGAGGCGAGCAGTACTTC.

This clonotype was seen many times. The chain is built from TRBV28 and TRBJ1-2, with a tentative D call TRBD1 (6 bases). V was trimmed by 7 bases and J by 3 bases, leaving 12 bases between them. CDR1 is MDHEN, CDR2 SYDVKM, per germline. The CDR3 sequence is 13 residues long. The CDR3 sequence: CASTRGADYGYTF. The CDR3 coding sequence is TGTGCCAGCACCCGGGGGGCTGACTATGGCTACACCTTC.

Ten or more counts support this clonotype. This rearrangement joins TRBV28 to TRBJ1-5, with unresolved D. The germline CDR1 and CDR2 sequences are MDHEN and SYDVKM. V dropped 3 bases and J dropped 6 bases, with 6 bases sitting between them. The CDR3 is made up of 12 amino acids. In nucleotides, the CDR3 is TGTGCCAGCAGTTTTGTTAGTCAGCCCCAGCATTTT. Translating it yields CASSFVSQPQHF.

There are many counts of this clonotype. V usage is TRBV10-3 and J usage is TRBJ2-3, with D tentatively TRBD2 (5 bases). Germline CDR1 ENHRY, CDR2 SYGVKD. Trimming shortened V by 4 bases and J by 2 bases, and 7 bases separated the two germline ends. The CDR3 is 13 residues long. The DNA for the CDR3 is TGTGCCATCAGTGCGCGGGTCACAGATACGCAGTATTTT. Its protein product is CAISARVTDTQYF.

This clonotype was counted at least ten times. V is TRBV28 and J is TRBJ2-7, with TRBD2 matching 12 bases. CDR1 and CDR2 from the germline V gene are MDHEN and SYDVKM. The CDR3 is made up of 17 amino acids. V trimming: 10 bases; J trimming: 5 bases; junction bases outside the gene matches: 18. This CDR3 is CATLSGEGLAGRDEQYF. For the CDR3, the DNA is TGTGCCACCCTCTCAGGGGAAGGACTAGCGGGAAGGGACGAGCAGTACTTC.

The sample holds many counts of this clonotype. The rearrangement joins TRBV24-1 to TRBJ2-1; D is perhaps TRBD2 (5 bases). Germline assignment: CDR1 KGHDR and CDR2 SFDVKD. V lost 4 bases and J 9 bases, leaving 15 bases between the germline ends. There are 14 residues in the CDR3. This CDR3 reads CATSDPTIGGEQFF. Here the CDR3 DNA reads TGTGCCACCAGTGACCCGACTATTGGTGGTGAGCAGTTCTTC.

The V gene is TRBV10-3, the J gene TRBJ2-7; 7 bases match TRBD1. Looked up from germline, CDR1 is ENHRY and CDR2 is SYGVKD. The V segment lost 10 bases and the J segment 4 bases; nucleotides outside the gene matches: 4. The CDR3 is 11 residues long. The CDR3 protein is CATTGEYEQYF. The CDR3 DNA reads TGTGCCACAACAGGGGAGTACGAGCAGTACTTC.

This clonotype showed up many times. J is TRBJ2-5 and V is TRBV7-2; D gene uncertain. Germline CDR1 and CDR2: SGHTA and FQGNSA. With 5 bases removed from V and 4 bases from J, the gap between germline ends came to 20 bases. The CDR3 length is 16 residues. CDR3 in DNA: TGTGCCAGCAGCCCACGACCCGACCCTGAGTTAGAGACCCAGTACTTC. Residues: CASSPRPDPELETQYF. Full variable domain (rest looked up from reference TRBV7-2 and TRBJ2-5): GAGVSQSPSNKVTEKGKDVELRCDPISGHTALYWYRQSLGQGLEFLIYFQGNSAPDKSGLPSDRFSAERTGGSVSTLTIQRTQQEDSAVYLCASSPRPDPELETQYFGPGTRLLVL.

This chain connects TRBV24-1 to TRBJ2-3; 10 nucleotides line up with TRBD2. The CDR3 covers 16 residues. V trimming: 3 bases; J trimming: 5 bases; junction bases outside the gene matches: 7. CDR1 and CDR2 (germline): KGHDR, SFDVKD. This CDR3 is CATSDNLAGEIDTQYF. The CDR3 bases are TGTGCCACCAGTGATAACCTAGCGGGAGAGATAGATACGCAGTATTTT.

This clonotype was recorded a few times. The V call is TRBV20-1, the J call TRBJ2-3; TRBD2 aligns across 7 bases. The J segment lost 0 bases and the V segment lost 6 bases, leaving 6 bases of the junction unmatched. Germline loops: CDR1 DFQATT, CDR2 SNEGSKA (reference sequence). CDR3 length equals 14 residues. CDR3 coding DNA: TGCAGTGCGCAGCGGGGTCCTAGCACAGATACGCAGTATTTT. Protein sequence: CSAQRGPSTDTQYF.

The sample holds a few counts of this clonotype. The rearrangement joins TRBV27 to TRBJ2-7; D gene unclear. The CDR3 length is 8 residues. Trimming shortened V by 11 bases and J by 4 bases, and 3 bases separated the two germline ends. CDR1 and CDR2 (germline): MNHEY, SMNVEV (reference sequence). CDR3 protein: CAGYEQYF. CDR3 DNA sequence: TGTGCCGGTTACGAGCAGTACTTC.

Note on this clonotype: This may be a read error: a much more frequent sequence differs by one nucleotide. The CDR3 spells CAWSVGLTSSIDTQYF. The CDR3 coding sequence is TGTGCCTGGAGTGTCGGACTAACCTCTAGCATAGATACGCAGTATTTT. The V call is TRBV30, the J call TRBJ2-3, with a weak D call TRBD2 (6 bases). Germline V gene lookup returns CDR1 GTSNPN and CDR2 SVGIG (reference sequence). The CDR3 is made up of 16 amino acids. Supplemented by reference TRBV30 and TRBJ2-3, the full variable domain reads SQTIHQWPATLVQPVGSPLSLECTVEGTSNPNLYWYRQAAGRGLQLLFYSVGIGQISSEVPQNLSASRPQDRQFILSSKKLLLSDSGFYLCAWSVGLTSSIDTQYFGPGTRLTVL.

Comments on this clonotype: This could be a read error, since a much larger clone is one nucleotide away. This sequence joins TRBV24-1 and TRBJ1-1; D gene ambiguous. CDR1 and CDR2 from the germline V gene are KGHDR and SFDVKD. The CDR3 is 11 amino acids. This chain's CDR3 is CATSHNTEALF. CDR3 nucleotides: TGTGCCACCAGCCACAATACTGAAGCTCTCTTT.

This clonotype showed up many times. This chain uses TRBV11-2 with TRBJ1-4; D remains ambiguous. V shed 4 bases and J shed 0 bases, with 6 bases lying between them. From germline, CDR1 is SGHAT and CDR2 FQNNGV. This CDR3 has 14 amino acids. The DNA for the CDR3 is TGTGCCAGCAGCTCCCAGGCAACTAATGAAAAACTGTTTTTT. It encodes CASSSQATNEKLFF.

J is TRBJ2-2 and V is TRBV18; D is possibly TRBD2 (5 bases). Germline V gives CDR1 KGHSH, CDR2 LQKENI. V shed 1 base and J shed 0 bases, with 9 bases lying between them. The CDR3 extends over 16 amino acids. This chain's CDR3 is CASSPQRLPNTGELFF. Written as DNA, the CDR3 is TGTGCCAGCTCACCACAGCGACTACCGAACACCGGGGAGCTGTTTTTT.

This clonotype was counted only a few times. The V and J genes are TRBV12-3 or TRBV12-4 and TRBJ2-2, with TRBD2 as a possible D gene (5 bases). Trimming shortened V by 7 bases and J by 4 bases, and 22 bases separated the two germline ends. The CDR3 contains 17 residues. The CDR3 DNA reads as TGTGCCAGCACCTATCACAAAGTGAGCGGATCCACCGGGGAGCTGTTTTTT. Amino acids: CASTYHKVSGSTGELFF.

This clonotype was recorded a few times. The chain uses TRBV29-1 and TRBJ2-7; the D gene is possibly TRBD1 (6 bases). Looked up from germline, CDR1 is SQVTM and CDR2 is ANQGSEA. The CDR3 is made up of 13 amino acids. Trimming took 4 bases from V and 1 from J, leaving 11 bases between them. CDR3 loop: CSVVQQGSYEQYF. CDR3 DNA: TGCAGCGTTGTACAACAGGGATCCTACGAGCAGTACTTC.